This T cell receptor (beta chain) was identified during a study of prognosis after radiotherapy for stage I lung cancer. A draw of approximately 5.6 milliliters of peripheral blood took place at each of two time points. This clonotype has at least ten counts. Its antigen is not identified. The study amplified the TCR beta CDR3 region from genomic DNA. This amplification was carried out by two rounds of multiplex PCR. Gene-specific TRBV and TRBJ primers were used in PCR round one. TCRdb reanalysed the multiplex PCR reads using MiXCR and keeps one entry per CDR3 protein. This table has 10,000 to 15,000 distinct CDR3 sequences, about 43% appearing once. Trimming removed 0 bases from V and 10 bases from J; junction bases left unmatched: 11. CDR1 and CDR2 from the germline V gene are MDHEN and SYDVKM. This CDR3 region has 16 residues. Overall study results and limits: Gene usage, both TRBV and TRBJ, reportedly differed between patients with metastases and patients without them.

V is TRBV28 and J is TRBJ2-1; TRBD2 aligns across 8 bases. This TCR was recovered from a donor of 50 years or more with non-small cell lung cancer. This specimen was PBMCs, taken before or after stereotactic body radiation therapy (not recorded which). CDR3 bases: TGTGCCAGCAGTTTATGGCGGCTAGCGGGCGGAGTCGAGCAGTTCTTC. Encoded protein: CASSLWRLAGGVEQFF.